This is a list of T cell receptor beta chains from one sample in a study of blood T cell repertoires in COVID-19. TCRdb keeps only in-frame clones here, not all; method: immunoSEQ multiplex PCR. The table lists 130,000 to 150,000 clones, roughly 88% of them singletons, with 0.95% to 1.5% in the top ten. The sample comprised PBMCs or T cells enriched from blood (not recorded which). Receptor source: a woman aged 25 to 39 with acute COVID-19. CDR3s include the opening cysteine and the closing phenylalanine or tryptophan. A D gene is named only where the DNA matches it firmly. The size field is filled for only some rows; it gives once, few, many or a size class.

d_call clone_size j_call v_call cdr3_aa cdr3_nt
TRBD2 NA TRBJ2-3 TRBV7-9 CASSLGLAGSDTQYF TGTGCCAGCAGCTTAGGACTAGCGGGATCAGATACGCAGTATTTT
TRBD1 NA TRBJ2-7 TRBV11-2 CASSSSGQGYEQYF TGTGCCAGCAGCTCCTCGGGACAGGGTTACGAGCAGTACTTC
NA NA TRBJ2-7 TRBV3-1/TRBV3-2 CASSHRAGMTYEQYF TGTGCCAGCAGCCATCGGGCGGGAATGACCTACGAGCAGTACTTC
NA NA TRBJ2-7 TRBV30 CAWSVRGQFYEQYF TGTGCCTGGAGTGTACGTGGACAGTTCTACGAGCAGTACTTC
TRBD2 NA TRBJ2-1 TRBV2 CASRRTSGSSYNEQFF TGTGCCAGCAGGAGGACTAGCGGGAGCTCCTACAATGAGCAGTTCTTC
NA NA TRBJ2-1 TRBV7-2 CASSLARGNEQFF TGTGCCAGCAGCTTAGCGCGGGGAAATGAGCAGTTCTTC
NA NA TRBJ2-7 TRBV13 CASSLPGSNEQYF TGTGCCAGCAGCTTACCCGGGAGTAACGAGCAGTACTTC
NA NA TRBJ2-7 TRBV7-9 CASSLAHISYEQYF TGTGCCAGCAGCTTAGCCCACATATCCTACGAGCAGTACTTC
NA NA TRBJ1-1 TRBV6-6 CASTGGMNTEAFF TGTGCCAGCACCGGGGGGATGAACACTGAAGCTTTCTTT
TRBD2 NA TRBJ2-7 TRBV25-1 CASSETFTSGRISYEQYF TGTGCCAGCAGTGAAACGTTCACTAGCGGGAGGATCTCCTACGAGCAGTACTTC
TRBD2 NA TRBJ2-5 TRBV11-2 CASSSQGLRTQYF TGTGCCAGCAGCTCCCAGGGACTAAGGACCCAGTACTTC
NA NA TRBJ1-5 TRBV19 CASTAARYQPQHF TGTGCCAGTACAGCCGCCAGGTATCAGCCCCAGCATTTT
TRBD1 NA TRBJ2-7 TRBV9 CASSRGTGADHYRYF TGTGCCAGCAGCCGGGGGACAGGGGCGGACCACTATCGGTACTTC
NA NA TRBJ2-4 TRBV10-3 CAISENQGAKNIQYF TGTGCCATCAGTGAAAACCAGGGGGCCAAAAACATTCAGTACTTC
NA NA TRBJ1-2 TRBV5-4 CASSLDLGDRPYGYTF TGTGCCAGCAGCTTGGACCTTGGAGACAGGCCTTATGGCTACACCTTC
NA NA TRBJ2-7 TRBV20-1 CSGQYGYEQYF TGCAGTGGACAGTACGGCTACGAGCAGTACTTC
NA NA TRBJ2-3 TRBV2 CASSRSSATDTQYF TGTGCCAGCAGTCGATCTAGCGCCACAGATACGCAGTATTTT
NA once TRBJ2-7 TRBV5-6 CASSRSYEQYF TGTGCCAGCAGCCGCTCCTACGAGCAGTACTTC
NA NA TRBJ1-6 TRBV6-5 CASKRQSNSPLHF TGTGCCAGCAAACGACAGAGTAATTCACCCCTCCACTTT
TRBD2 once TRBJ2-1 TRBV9 CASSVTREAYNEQFF TGTGCCAGCAGCGTTACGCGGGAGGCCTACAATGAGCAGTTCTTC
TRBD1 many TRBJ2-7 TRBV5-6 CASSLRTGRRDEQYF TGTGCCAGCAGCTTGAGGACAGGCAGAAGGGACGAGCAGTACTTC
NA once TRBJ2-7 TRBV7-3 CASSLYGAGTEQYF TGTGCCAGCAGCTTATACGGAGCCGGCACGGAGCAGTACTTC
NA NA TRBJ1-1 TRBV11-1 CASDAGTSNTEAFF TGTGCCAGCGACGCCGGGACTTCGAACACTGAAGCTTTCTTT
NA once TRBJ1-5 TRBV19 CASSPFSAGDSNQPQHF TGTGCCAGTAGTCCTTTTTCTGCGGGGGATAGCAATCAGCCCCAGCATTTT
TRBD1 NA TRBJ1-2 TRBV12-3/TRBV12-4 CASNYRTGAGYTF TGTGCCAGCAACTATAGGACAGGGGCTGGCTACACCTTC
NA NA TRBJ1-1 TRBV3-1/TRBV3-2 CASSQEGKVEGNEAFF TGTGCCAGCAGCCAAGAAGGTAAGGTGGAGGGGAATGAAGCTTTCTTT
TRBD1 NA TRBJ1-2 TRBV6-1 CASSGTGLAPSNYGYTF TGTGCCAGCAGTGGGACAGGGTTGGCCCCCTCCAACTATGGCTACACCTTC
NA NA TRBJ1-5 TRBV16 CASSQGWASSTGQPQHF TGTGCCAGCAGCCAAGGTTGGGCCAGTTCGACGGGACAGCCCCAGCATTTT
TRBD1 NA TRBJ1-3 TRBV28 CASSLLPGQGFLKGNTIYF TGTGCCAGCAGTTTATTGCCGGGACAGGGCTTTCTAAAAGGAAACACCATATATTTT
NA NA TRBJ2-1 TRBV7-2 CASRTRGSYNEQFF TGTGCCAGCAGAACCAGGGGATCCTACAATGAGCAGTTCTTC
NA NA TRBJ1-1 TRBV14 CASSQGLDTEAFF TGTGCCAGCAGCCAAGGGCTCGACACTGAAGCTTTCTTT
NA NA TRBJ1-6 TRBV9 CASSVGPGGNSPLHF TGTGCCAGCAGCGTAGGTCCAGGCGGGAATTCACCCCTCCACTTT
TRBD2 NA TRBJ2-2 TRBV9 CASSVALAGNTGELFF TGTGCCAGCAGCGTAGCTCTAGCGGGAAACACCGGGGAGCTGTTTTTT
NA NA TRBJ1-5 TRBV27 CASSLKPPGPDSNQPQHF TGTGCCAGCAGTTTAAAGCCTCCAGGGCCTGATAGCAATCAGCCCCAGCATTTT
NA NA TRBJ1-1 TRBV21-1 CASSKGEGRTEAFF TGTGCCAGCAGCAAAGGGGAGGGGCGAACTGAAGCTTTCTTT
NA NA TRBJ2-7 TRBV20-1 CSARTGYEQYF TGCAGTGCCCGGACTGGTTACGAGCAGTACTTC
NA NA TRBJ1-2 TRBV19 CASSIVPTSRGYTF TGTGCCAGTAGTATCGTCCCCACCAGTCGAGGCTACACCTTC
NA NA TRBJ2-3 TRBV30 CAWSVAGDTQYF TGTGCCTGGAGTGTAGCGGGTGATACGCAGTATTTT
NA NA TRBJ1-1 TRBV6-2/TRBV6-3 CASSLSHETDEAFF TGTGCCAGCAGTCTGAGCCATGAGACAGATGAAGCTTTCTTT
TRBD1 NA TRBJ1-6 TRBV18 CASSPPPRDRGLGSPLHF TGTGCCAGCTCACCTCCACCCCGGGACAGGGGGCTTGGGTCACCCCTCCACTTT
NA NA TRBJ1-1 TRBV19 CASSGRYTEAFF TGTGCCAGTAGTGGCAGGTACACTGAAGCTTTCTTT
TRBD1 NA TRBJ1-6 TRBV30 CAWEGASYNSPLHF TGTGCCTGGGAGGGGGCTTCCTATAATTCACCCCTCCACTTT
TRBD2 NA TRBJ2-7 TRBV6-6 CASSRRPGLAGVEQYF TGTGCCAGCAGTCGACGTCCGGGACTAGCGGGAGTTGAGCAGTACTTC
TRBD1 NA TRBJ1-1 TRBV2 CASSAGTGPEAFF TGTGCCAGCAGTGCGGGGACAGGGCCTGAAGCTTTCTTT
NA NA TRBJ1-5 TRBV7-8 CATSSFYSNQPQHF TGTGCCACCTCGAGCTTTTATAGCAATCAGCCCCAGCATTTT
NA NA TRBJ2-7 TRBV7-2 CASQQDHNSYEQYF TGTGCCAGCCAACAGGACCATAACTCCTACGAGCAGTACTTC
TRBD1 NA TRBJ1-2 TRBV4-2 CASSLSGTGEYGYTF TGTGCCAGCTCTCTTTCCGGGACAGGGGAGTATGGCTACACCTTC
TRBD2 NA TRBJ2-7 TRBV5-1 CASSLGGLAGDEQYF TGCGCCAGCAGCTTGGGAGGACTAGCGGGAGACGAGCAGTACTTC
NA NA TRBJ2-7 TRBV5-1 CASSLEVTDYEQYF TGCGCCAGCAGCTTGGAAGTGACAGACTACGAGCAGTACTTC
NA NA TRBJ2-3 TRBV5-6 CASSLKSGRSADTQYF TGTGCCAGCAGCTTGAAGTCGGGCCGTAGCGCGGATACGCAGTATTTT
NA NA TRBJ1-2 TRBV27 CASSFKPQGISGYTF TGTGCCAGCAGTTTTAAGCCGCAGGGTATAAGCGGCTACACCTTC
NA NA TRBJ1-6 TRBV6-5 CASSYRRTQNSPLHF TGTGCCAGCAGTTATCGTAGGACACAGAATTCACCCCTCCACTTT
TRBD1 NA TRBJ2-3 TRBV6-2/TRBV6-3 CASSDPGQASSADTQYF TGTGCCAGCAGTGACCCCGGACAGGCGAGCAGCGCAGATACGCAGTATTTT
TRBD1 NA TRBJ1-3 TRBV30 CAWNLAGQGENTIYF TGTGCCTGGAACCTGGCGGGACAGGGAGAAAACACCATATATTTT
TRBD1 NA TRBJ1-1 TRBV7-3 CASSLTGRGTEAFF TGTGCCAGCAGCTTAACTGGCAGGGGGACTGAAGCTTTCTTT